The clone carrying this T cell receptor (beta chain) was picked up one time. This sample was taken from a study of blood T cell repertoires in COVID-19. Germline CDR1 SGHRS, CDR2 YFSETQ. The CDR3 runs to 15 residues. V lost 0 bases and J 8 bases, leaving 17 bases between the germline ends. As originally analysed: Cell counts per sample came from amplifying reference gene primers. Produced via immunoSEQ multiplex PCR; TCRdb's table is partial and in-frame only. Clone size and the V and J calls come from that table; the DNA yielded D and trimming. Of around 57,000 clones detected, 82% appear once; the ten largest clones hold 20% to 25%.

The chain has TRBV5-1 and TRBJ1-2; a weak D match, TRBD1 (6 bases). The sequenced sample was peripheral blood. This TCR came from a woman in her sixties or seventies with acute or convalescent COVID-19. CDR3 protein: CASSLAAGGAQGYTF. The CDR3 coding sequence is TGCGCCAGCAGCTTGGCCGCTGGGGGCGCCCAGGGCTACACCTTC. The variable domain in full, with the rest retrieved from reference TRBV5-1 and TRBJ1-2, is KAGVTQTPRYLIKTRGQQVTLSCSPISGHRSVSWYQQTPGQGLQFLFEYFSETQRNKGNFPGRFSGRQFSNSRSEMNVSTLELGDSALYLCASSLAAGGAQGYTFGSGTRLTVV.